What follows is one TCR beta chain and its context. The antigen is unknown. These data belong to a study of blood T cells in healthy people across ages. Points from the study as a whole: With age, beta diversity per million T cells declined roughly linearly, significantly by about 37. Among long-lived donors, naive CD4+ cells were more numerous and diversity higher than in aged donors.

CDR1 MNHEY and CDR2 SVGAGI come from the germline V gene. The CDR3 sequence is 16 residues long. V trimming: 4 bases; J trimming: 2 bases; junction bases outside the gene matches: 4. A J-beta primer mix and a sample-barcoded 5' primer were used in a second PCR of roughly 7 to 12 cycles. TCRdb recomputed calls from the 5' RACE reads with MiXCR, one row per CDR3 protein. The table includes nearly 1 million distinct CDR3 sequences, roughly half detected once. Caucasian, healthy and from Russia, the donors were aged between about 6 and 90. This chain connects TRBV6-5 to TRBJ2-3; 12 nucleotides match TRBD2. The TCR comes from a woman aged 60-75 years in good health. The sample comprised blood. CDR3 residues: CASSSRTSGATDTQYF. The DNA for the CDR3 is TGTGCCAGCAGTTCCCGGACTAGCGGGGCCACAGATACGCAGTATTTT.